Each of the 17 T cell receptor beta chains below was sequenced from the same sample in a study of vaccination and CD4 T cells after COVID-19. Stated treatment: roughly nine-day PBMC culture with coronavirus spike peptide pools or control peptides (ViraFEST assay). Scientists ran DNA taken from cultured CD4+ T cells through the Oncomine TCR Beta short-read assay for sequencing. One entry per CDR3 protein results from TCRdb running MiXCR on the PCR reads. The sample includes 28,000 or so distinct CDR3 sequences, around three fifths of them seen just once. The antigens of these receptors remain unknown. The specimen was CD4+ T cells from blood, cultured in vitro. These receptors came from a human donor who had recovered from COVID-19.

This chain uses TRBV7-9 with TRBJ2-3; 10 bases agree with TRBD2. Germline V gene sequence: CDR1 SEHNR, CDR2 FQNEAQ (reference sequence). This CDR3 is built from 17 residues. With V trimmed by 5 bases and J by 1 base, 9 bases remained unmatched. CDR3 region: CASSPQTLAGRTDTQYF. For the CDR3, the DNA is TGTGCCAGCAGCCCACAAACACTAGCGGGACGCACAGATACGCAGTATTTT.

This clonotype appeared a few times. The chain recombines TRBV6-1 with TRBJ1-5; perhaps TRBD1 as D (5 bases). With 10 bases removed from V and 3 bases from J, the gap between germline ends came to 13 bases. CDR3 length: 13 amino acids. Germline assignment: CDR1 MNHNS and CDR2 SASEGT. CDR3 protein: CANQGRLNQPQHF. CDR3 nucleotides: TGTGCCAACCAGGGCAGGCTCAATCAGCCCCAGCATTTT.

The CDR3, as DNA: TGTGCCAGCAGTGAAGAGACAGGTACTCCTAACTATGGCTACACCTTC. It encodes CASSEETGTPNYGYTF. This chain connects TRBV25-1 to TRBJ1-2, with D tentatively TRBD1 (6 bases). This CDR3 spans 16 amino acids. In germline, CDR1 is MGHDK, CDR2 SYGVNS. V dropped 2 bases and J dropped 0 bases, with 13 bases sitting between them.

The genes are TRBV7-3 and TRBJ1-1, with 7 bases identical to TRBD1. CDR3 size: 15 residues. V was pared by 0 bases and J by 2 bases, with 3 bases of the junction left unmatched. Germline assignment: CDR1 SGHTA and CDR2 FQGTGA. CDR3 in amino acids: CASSLTGQTNTEAFF. CDR3 nucleotides: TGTGCCAGCAGCTTAACGGGACAGACTAACACTGAAGCTTTCTTT. Using reference TRBV7-3 and TRBJ1-1 for the parts outside the CDR3, the full variable domain is GAGVSQTPSNKVTEKGKYVELRCDPISGHTALYWYRQSLGQGPEFLIYFQGTGAADDSGLPNDRFFAVRPEGSVSTLKIQRTERGDSAVYLCASSLTGQTNTEAFFGQGTRLTVV.

The chain has TRBV6-2 or TRBV6-3 and TRBJ2-3; 9 bases are a match to TRBD2. Unmatched junction bases numbered 12, after V lost 6 bases and J lost 2 bases. CDR3 length: 17 amino acids. CDR1 and CDR2 from the germline V gene are MNHEY and SVGEGT. CDR3 sequence reads: CASSRPGLARDTDTQYF. The CDR3 DNA is TGTGCCAGCAGCCGCCCTGGACTAGCGCGTGACACAGATACGCAGTATTTT.

This clonotype was counted only a few times. The gene calls are TRBV25-1 and TRBJ2-2, with TRBD2 identical over 9 bases. The CDR3 spans 16 residues. Germline V gene data show CDR1 as MGHDK and CDR2 as SYGVNS. V shed 5 bases, J shed 3 bases, and the junction held 7 bases outside the gene matches. The CDR3 spells CASSRAGGWDTGELFF. The DNA for the CDR3 is TGTGCCAGCAGTCGAGCGGGGGGATGGGACACCGGGGAGCTGTTTTTT.

The CDR3 here is CASSLLKDTEAFF. CDR3 DNA sequence: TGTGCCAGCAGTTTATTGAAAGACACTGAAGCTTTCTTT. The V and J genes are TRBV27 and TRBJ1-1; D gene uncertain. This CDR3 has 13 residues. Trimming took 1 base from V and 3 from J, leaving 6 bases between them. Per germline, CDR1 MNHEY and CDR2 SMNVEV (reference sequence).

Note on this clonotype: Compared with germline, one end of the junction differs, possibly owing to a read error. J is TRBJ1-1 and V is TRBV11-2; D remains unclear. The CDR3 has 15 residues. Germline-derived CDR1 and CDR2 are SGHAT and FQNNGV. This CDR3 is CASSLQWLTNTEAFF. The CDR3 DNA follows: TGTGCCAGCAGCCTCCAGTGGTTGACGAACACTGAAGCCTTCTTT.

The rearrangement links TRBV6-2 or TRBV6-3 to TRBJ2-3; D is undetermined. V lost 2 bases and J 0 bases, leaving 9 bases between the germline ends. Germline V gives CDR1 MNHEY, CDR2 SVGEGT. The length of the CDR3 is 15 residues. CDR3 in amino acids: CASSYQDSSTDTQYF. The CDR3 nucleotides read TGTGCCAGCAGTTACCAAGACTCTAGCACAGATACGCAGTATTTT.

This clonotype was seen only once. The chain couples TRBV6-1 to TRBJ1-1; D not certain. V dropped 6 bases and J dropped 0 bases, with 8 bases sitting between them. The CDR3 is 13 amino acids. Germline-derived CDR1 and CDR2 are MNHNS and SASEGT. The CDR3 is CASSQKLNTEAFF. The CDR3 DNA sequence: TGTGCCAGCAGCCAAAAGTTGAACACTGAAGCTTTCTTT.

V and J are TRBV27 and TRBJ2-5; 8 bases match TRBD2. The CDR3 spans 14 residues. In germline, CDR1 is MNHEY, CDR2 SMNVEV (reference sequence). The junction had 8 bases not matched to a gene; V was cut back by 6 bases and J by 5 bases. The CDR3 protein is CASRSSGSGETQYF. CDR3 DNA sequence: TGTGCCAGCAGATCCAGCGGGAGTGGGGAGACCCAGTACTTC.

This chain links TRBV7-2 with TRBJ1-6; D might be TRBD1 (6 bases). V was clipped by 5 bases and J by 7 bases, with 12 bases between them. The CDR3 covers 14 residues. Germline V gene data show CDR1 as SGHTA and CDR2 as FQGNSA. The CDR3 region has the DNA TGTGCCAGCAGCCCACAGGGAGGGAATTCACCCCTCCACTTT. It codes for CASSPQGGNSPLHF. The whole variable domain, filled in from reference TRBV7-2 and TRBJ1-6, reads GAGVSQSPSNKVTEKGKDVELRCDPISGHTALYWYRQSLGQGLEFLIYFQGNSAPDKSGLPSDRFSAERTGGSVSTLTIQRTQQEDSAVYLCASSPQGGNSPLHFGNGTRLTVT.

The chain has TRBV19 and TRBJ2-7; 7 bases match TRBD2. CDR3 length: 17 amino acids. V dropped 6 bases and J dropped 6; count of bases not matched to a gene: 20. Germline CDR1 reads LNHDA; CDR2 reads SQIVND (reference sequence). CDR3 coding DNA: TGTGCCAGTAGCCATCGGAGTAGCGGGCTATCTTCCGTCGAGCAGTACTTC. Protein sequence: CASSHRSSGLSSVEQYF.

This clonotype has more than one count but fewer than ten. The chain employs TRBV6-1 and TRBJ1-1; TRBD1 is a possible D gene (6 bases). The germline V gene encodes CDR1 MNHNS and CDR2 SASEGT. V was shortened by 4 bases and J by 3 bases, with 15 bases between the two germline ends. This CDR3 is built from 15 residues. The CDR3 loop is CASSGRGAGDTEAFF. The CDR3 nucleotides read TGTGCCAGCAGTGGAAGGGGCGCAGGGGACACTGAAGCTTTCTTT.

This clonotype was recorded only once. This chain links TRBV7-9 with TRBJ1-1; D ambiguous. The CDR3 is 15 residues long. V lost 5 bases, J lost 0 bases, and 13 bases lay in between. CDR1 is SEHNR and CDR2 is FQNEAQ in the germline V gene (reference sequence). CDR3 region: CASSKRDGMNTEAFF. The CDR3 region has the DNA TGTGCCAGCAGCAAGCGTGACGGGATGAACACTGAAGCTTTCTTT.

A few counts support this clonotype. This chain connects TRBV20-1 to TRBJ1-4; D is unclear. Trimming removed 2 bases from V and 3 bases from J, with 13 bases in between. This CDR3 contains 15 residues. Germline V CDR1 and CDR2: DFQATT, SNEGSKA (reference sequence). The CDR3 sequence: CSARSQQRANEKLFF. CDR3 coding DNA: TGCAGTGCTAGAAGCCAACAGAGAGCTAATGAAAAACTGTTTTTT.

The gene calls are TRBV5-4 and TRBJ1-3; D not resolved. V was cut by 2 bases and J by 0 bases, with 9 bases left in between. Looked up from germline, CDR1 is SGHNT and CDR2 is YYREEE (reference sequence). The CDR3 contains 15 residues. The CDR3 spells CASSFDTHSGNTIYF. In DNA, the CDR3 is TGTGCCAGCAGCTTTGACACTCACTCTGGAAACACCATATATTTT.